This T cell receptor beta chain came from a study of T cells in Graves' hyperthyroidism and ophthalmopathy. This clonotype was seen repeatedly, ten times or more. The CDR3 sequence is 13 residues long. Trimming removed 3 bases from V and 3 bases from J, with 8 bases in between. Germline assignment: CDR1 LNHDA and CDR2 SQIVND (reference sequence). Those with hyperthyroidism were 18 to 65 years old, newly diagnosed, and ill for under 2 months. Isolation of PBMCs was performed on around 10 ml fresh peripheral blood. It was RNA transcripts that yielded the amplified TCR beta CDR3 regions. With the HTBI primer set, the TCR CDR3 went through a first round of RT-PCR. Each CDR3 protein is one row after TCRdb ran MiXCR on the multiplex PCR reads. The sample lists roughly 580,000 distinct CDR3 sequences, 14% occurring once.

The sample consisted of blood. V and J are TRBV19 and TRBJ1-2; no clear D. The sequence came from a woman younger than 45 with Graves' hyperthyroidism that later progressed to Graves' ophthalmopathy. The CDR3 protein is CASSIQVYYGYTF. The CDR3, as DNA: TGTGCCAGTAGTATTCAAGTCTACTATGGCTACACCTTC.